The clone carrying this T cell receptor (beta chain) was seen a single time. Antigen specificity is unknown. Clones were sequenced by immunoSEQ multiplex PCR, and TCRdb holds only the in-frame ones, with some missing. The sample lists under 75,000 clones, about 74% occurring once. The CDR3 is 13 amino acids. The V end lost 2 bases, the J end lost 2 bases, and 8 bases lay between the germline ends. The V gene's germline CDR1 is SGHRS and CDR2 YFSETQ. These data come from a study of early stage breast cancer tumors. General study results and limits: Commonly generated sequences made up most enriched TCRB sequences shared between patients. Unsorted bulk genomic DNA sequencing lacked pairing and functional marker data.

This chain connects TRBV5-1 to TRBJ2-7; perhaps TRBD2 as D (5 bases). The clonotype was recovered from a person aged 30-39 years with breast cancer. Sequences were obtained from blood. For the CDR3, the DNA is TGCGCCAGCAGCTTCTCCGGGACCTACGAGCAGTACTTC. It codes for CASSFSGTYEQYF. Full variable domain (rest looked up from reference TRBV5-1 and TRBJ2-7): KAGVTQTPRYLIKTRGQQVTLSCSPISGHRSVSWYQQTPGQGLQFLFEYFSETQRNKGNFPGRFSGRQFSNSRSEMNVSTLELGDSALYLCASSFSGTYEQYFGPGTRLTVT.